This section outlines one TCR beta chain sequence together with its context. What it binds is unknown. Repertoires were generated with immunoSEQ multiplex PCR, while TCRdb's copy carries only in-frame clones and drops some. The sample carries some 150,000 clones, around 94% recorded once. Trimming took 8 bases from V and 4 from J; bases not matched to a gene: 3. This CDR3 is built from 13 residues. Germline loops: CDR1 SNHLY, CDR2 FYNNEI. The data derive from a study of T cell responses to AZD1222 COVID-19 vaccine. Overall study findings and caveats: Vaccine-associated CD4 TCRs spanned spike, dominant at 160-218 and 743-854. There were repertoire samples only from the period after the peak T cell response. The donor group comprised mostly white British people and more females; the analysis possibly underestimated clonal diversity.

This chain uses TRBV2 with TRBJ1-5, with 9 bases aligning to TRBD1. The sample was peripheral blood, taken on day 0 of AZD1222 vaccination. This clonotype was obtained from an adult in good health. Here the CDR3 DNA reads TGTGCCAGCCGACAGGGGGGGAATCAGCCCCAGCATTTT. Translating gives CASRQGGNQPQHF.